Below, 17 T cell receptor beta chains from the same sample are listed, as sequenced in a study of CD8+ T cells in alopecia areata. Treatment here: oral pan-JAK inhibitor, 5-10 mg twice daily. Sequencing used cDNA as its template, made by extracting RNA and reverse transcribing it. Only in-frame clones appear in the TCRdb table, and some are missing; sequencing was by immunoSEQ multiplex PCR. The data show hundreds of thousands of clones, approximately 70% seen once. This specimen was CD4+ T cells sorted from blood, taken between weeks 43 and 45, from a patient treated with tofacitinib. These receptors originate from a human donor with alopecia areata.

The rearrangement uses TRBV2 and TRBJ2-4; D is unclear. CDR3 length: 13 amino acids. V was cut by 7 bases and J by 0 bases, with 7 bases left in between. The germline CDR1 and CDR2 sequences are SNHLY and FYNNEI. In DNA, the CDR3 is TGTGCCAGCACCCCAGAAGCCAAAAACATTCAGTACTTC. Translated: CASTPEAKNIQYF.

The V and J genes are TRBV4-1 and TRBJ1-2; 7 bases align to TRBD1. This CDR3 has 15 residues. CDR1 MGHRA and CDR2 YSYEKL come from the germline V gene. With 0 bases clipped from V and 1 base from J, the junction kept 2 bases outside the gene matches. The CDR3 region has the DNA TGCGCCAGCAGCCAAGATGGGGACAGTAACTATGGCTACACCTTC. Residues: CASSQDGDSNYGYTF.

This clone was counted between two and nine times. The chain links TRBV29-1 to TRBJ1-5, with D uncertain. Germline CDR1 and CDR2: SQVTM and ANQGSEA. The CDR3 totals 13 residues. V lost 2 bases and J lost 3, with 8 bases in between. The CDR3 region has the DNA TGCAGCGTTGAATCCGGGGTCAATCAGCCCCAGCATTTT. Its translation: CSVESGVNQPQHF.

The gene calls are TRBV27 and TRBJ1-2; the match to TRBD1 covers 7 bases. The CDR3 is made up of 13 amino acids. Germline lookup yields CDR1 MNHEY and CDR2 SMNVEV (reference sequence). V dropped 6 bases and J dropped 4; count of bases not matched to a gene: 5. This CDR3 reads CASRDRRGYGYTF. CDR3 in DNA: TGTGCCAGCAGGGACAGGAGAGGCTATGGCTACACCTTC.

The rearrangement joins TRBV4-3 to TRBJ2-3; 9 nucleotides line up with TRBD2. Germline V CDR1 and CDR2: LGHNA, YSLEER. With V trimmed by 0 bases and J by 2 bases, 18 bases remained unmatched. There are 21 residues in the CDR3. The DNA for the CDR3 is TGCGCCAGCAGCCAAGATCGGCCTAGCGGGAATAAACCAAGACACACAGATACGCAGTATTTT. Its translation is CASSQDRPSGNKPRHTDTQYF.

The chain carries TRBV4-1 and TRBJ1-1, with unresolved D. Germline CDR1 MGHRA, CDR2 YSYEKL. Trimming cost V 1 base and J 1 base, with 4 bases left between them. CDR3 size: 13 residues. The CDR3 DNA reads as TGCGCCAGCAGCCAAGGCCAGAACACTGAAGCTTTCTTT. As protein: CASSQGQNTEAFF.

V and J are TRBV4-3 and TRBJ2-5; 8 nucleotides line up with TRBD1. The V gene end was trimmed by 2 bases and the J gene end by 4 bases; junction bases not matched to a gene: 9. Germline V CDR1 and CDR2: LGHNA, YSLEER. The CDR3 is 16 residues long. The CDR3 here is CASSQTPQGAAETQYF. CDR3 nucleotide sequence: TGCGCCAGCAGCCAAACCCCGCAGGGGGCGGCAGAGACCCAGTACTTC.

This chain joins TRBV29-1 and TRBJ1-2; 9 nucleotides line up with TRBD1. From germline, CDR1 is SQVTM and CDR2 ANQGSEA. The CDR3 consists of 15 residues. J lost 2 bases, V lost 3 bases, and 7 bases had no gene match. CDR3 sequence reads: CSVDLQGARNYGYTF. Written as DNA, the CDR3 is TGCAGCGTTGACCTACAGGGGGCGAGGAACTATGGCTACACCTTC.

The rearrangement uses TRBV4-3 and TRBJ2-5, with TRBD1 as a possible D gene (5 bases). CDR3 length: 14 residues. V dropped 1 base and J dropped 3 bases, with 9 bases sitting between them. Germline V lookup: CDR1 LGHNA, CDR2 YSLEER. Here the CDR3 reads CASSQGGREETQYF. CDR3 coding DNA: TGCGCCAGCAGCCAAGGGGGCAGAGAAGAGACCCAGTACTTC.

The V gene is TRBV7-8, the J gene TRBJ2-3; a weak D match, TRBD2 (5 bases). The CDR3 sequence is 17 residues long. Germline CDR1 reads SGHVS; CDR2 reads FQNEAQ. Trimming cost V 2 bases and J 4 bases, with 19 bases left between them. CDR3 in DNA: TGTGCCAGCAGCTTAAGGCCCGGGCGGGTGAGCTCAGATACGCAGTATTTT. It encodes CASSLRPGRVSSDTQYF.

This clone was seen just once. The chain has TRBV6-5 and TRBJ1-1; no reliable D call. Germline lookup yields CDR1 MNHEY and CDR2 SVGAGI. CDR3 length: 13 residues. The ends were cut back, 2 bases at V and 5 bases at J, with 9 bases in the middle. This CDR3 is CASSYAVGTEAFF. CDR3 coding DNA: TGTGCCAGCAGTTACGCAGTGGGGACTGAAGCTTTCTTT.

The V and J genes are TRBV6-5 and TRBJ2-4; 9 bases line up with TRBD1. CDR3 size: 14 residues. Germline loops: CDR1 MNHEY, CDR2 SVGAGI. J was trimmed by 6 bases and V by 6 bases; bases with no gene match: 6. CDR3 DNA sequence: TGTGCCAGCAGCCCCGGGACAGGGCCAAACATTCAGTACTTC. It encodes CASSPGTGPNIQYF.

The chain joins TRBV7-2 to TRBJ2-4, with D unresolved. CDR3 length: 12 residues. The V gene's germline CDR1 is SGHTA and CDR2 FQGNSA. V dropped 5 bases and J dropped 6 bases, with 8 bases sitting between them. The DNA of the CDR3 is TGTGCCAGCAGCACGGACGGAAACATTCAGTACTTC. Its protein product is CASSTDGNIQYF.

The chain links TRBV29-1 to TRBJ2-5; D remains ambiguous. Germline CDR1 SQVTM, CDR2 ANQGSEA. The CDR3 runs 11 residues. The V end lost 6 bases, the J end lost 5 bases, and 10 bases lay between the germline ends. The CDR3: CSVQEGETQYF. Written as DNA, the CDR3 is TGCAGCGTCCAGGAAGGGGAGACCCAGTACTTC.

The chain employs TRBV7-2 and TRBJ2-7; no clear D. CDR1 SGHTA and CDR2 FQGNSA come from the germline V gene. The CDR3 is 11 amino acids. Trimming shortened V by 5 bases and J by 9 bases, and 11 bases separated the two germline ends. Written as DNA, the CDR3 is TGTGCCAGCAGCCCCGGGCCACGGCAGTACTTC. The encoded protein is CASSPGPRQYF. The full variable domain, in which reference TRBV7-2 and TRBJ2-7 provide the parts outside the CDR3, is GAGVSQSPSNKVTEKGKDVELRCDPISGHTALYWYRQSLGQGLEFLIYFQGNSAPDKSGLPSDRFSAERTGGSVSTLTIQRTQQEDSAVYLCASSPGPRQYFGPGTRLTVT.

V is TRBV25-1 and J is TRBJ1-6; no firm D call. CDR3 length: 11 amino acids. The V gene's germline CDR1 is MGHDK and CDR2 SYGVNS. V was cut by 4 bases and J by 10 bases, with 5 bases left in between. The chain's CDR3 is CASSAGSPLHF. The CDR3 region has the DNA TGTGCCAGCAGTGCGGGATCACCCCTCCACTTT.

The chain recombines TRBV15 with TRBJ1-5; the D gene is possibly TRBD1 (5 bases). The CDR3 contains 12 residues. V gave up 5 bases and J gave up 16 bases, with 18 bases separating them. Per germline, CDR1 LNHNV and CDR2 YYDKDF (reference sequence). The CDR3 region has the DNA TGTGCCACCAGCTCATTTCAGGGCAGCCTCCATTTT. Translated, it gives CATSSFQGSLHF.